The 14 T cell receptor beta chains given below trace back to one sample, sequenced in a study of shared T cell receptors in the human thymus. Clones were read by immunoSEQ multiplex PCR, and TCRdb kept only the in-frame ones, dropping some. The sample has hundreds of thousands of clones, 80% to 90% seen once. These data also featured in a second study, about human thymus T cells.

Sample: thymocytes. These receptors came from a boy less than two years old with a congenital heart defect.

The V gene is TRBV6-1, the J gene TRBJ1-4, with D possibly matching TRBD1 (5 bases). The CDR3 sequence is 14 residues long. Deletions cut 1 base from V and 4 bases from J, with 7 bases between. Germline CDR1 is MNHNS and CDR2 is SASEGT. The CDR3 loop is CASSEGQHNEKLFF. In DNA form, the CDR3 reads TGTGCCAGCAGTGAAGGACAGCATAATGAAAAACTGTTTTTT.

This sequence joins TRBV29-1 and TRBJ2-7, with 11 bases aligning to TRBD2. Germline assignment: CDR1 SQVTM and CDR2 ANQGSEA. Germline trimming cut 0 bases from V and 1 base from J; bases unmatched to any gene: 8. The CDR3 is made up of 17 amino acids. CDR3 nucleotides: TGCAGCGTTGAAGATCAGGTCGGGACTAGCGGTTCCTACGAGCAGTACTTC. As protein: CSVEDQVGTSGSYEQYF.

In DNA, the CDR3 is TGTGCCAGCAGATACTCAACAGGGAGATTAGATGAAAAACTGTTTTTT. It encodes CASRYSTGRLDEKLFF. The chain has TRBV28 and TRBJ1-4; possible D gene TRBD1, 6 bases. Trimming shortened V by 6 bases and J by 6 bases, and 20 bases separated the two germline ends. Germline V gene lookup returns CDR1 MDHEN and CDR2 SYDVKM. This CDR3 is built from 16 residues.

V usage is TRBV10-3 and J usage is TRBJ1-1, with a possible D match to TRBD1 (5 bases). This CDR3 is built from 13 residues. V was cut by 8 bases and J by 5 bases, with 15 bases left in between. The germline V gene has CDR1 ENHRY and CDR2 SYGVKD. The DNA of the CDR3 is TGTGCCATCCAACGGGGGGTACTGACTGAAGCTTTCTTT. It translates to CAIQRGVLTEAFF.

The chain combines TRBV4-1 with TRBJ2-7, with D unclear. Trimming stripped 0 bases from V and 2 bases from J, with 14 bases between. The V gene's germline CDR1 is MGHRA and CDR2 YSYEKL. The CDR3 extends over 16 amino acids. CDR3 nucleotides: TGCGCCAGCAGCCAAGATCGCGAACCTACCACCTACGAGCAGTACTTC. Protein: CASSQDREPTTYEQYF.

The chain links TRBV19 to TRBJ2-2, with 7 bases that match TRBD2. Germline loops: CDR1 LNHDA, CDR2 SQIVND (reference sequence). The CDR3 has 17 residues. V lost 9 bases and J lost 3; bases outside the gene matches: 16. The CDR3, as DNA: TGTGCCAGCTCAATACGGGAGGCCGTAACCCACACCGGGGAGCTGTTTTTT. This translates into CASSIREAVTHTGELFF.

J is TRBJ1-2 and V is TRBV7-2, with a possible D match to TRBD1 (6 bases). V dropped 3 bases and J dropped 0 bases, with 23 bases sitting between them. Germline lookup yields CDR1 SGHTA and CDR2 FQGNSA. This CDR3 region has 19 residues. CDR3 nucleotide sequence: TGTGCCAGCAGCTTTCCTAGTGGGTCGACAGGAAAATCTAACTATGGCTACACCTTC. It codes for CASSFPSGSTGKSNYGYTF.

The V gene is TRBV7-9, the J gene TRBJ2-5; tentatively, D is TRBD1 (6 bases). The V end was cut by 4 bases, the J end by 2 bases, with 23 bases between. The CDR3 runs 18 residues. CDR1 is SEHNR and CDR2 is FQNEAQ in the germline V gene (reference sequence). The CDR3: CASSSRRGGNGSQETQYF. In DNA form, the CDR3 reads TGTGCCAGCAGCTCTAGGAGAGGGGGAAATGGGAGTCAAGAGACCCAGTACTTC.

The chain joins TRBV14 to TRBJ1-2; maybe TRBD1 (6 bases). This CDR3 has 13 residues. Germline lookup yields CDR1 SGHDN and CDR2 FVKESK. The V end lost 4 bases, the J end lost 5 bases, and 11 bases lay between the germline ends. The CDR3 bases are TGTGCCAGCAGCCGGGACATGTGGTATGGCTACACCTTC. Translating gives CASSRDMWYGYTF.

This rearrangement joins TRBV4-1 to TRBJ2-2, with TRBD1 as a possible D gene (6 bases). This CDR3 spans 13 amino acids. V lost 1 base, J lost 6 bases, and 6 bases lay in between. Per germline, CDR1 MGHRA and CDR2 YSYEKL. The CDR3 loop reads CASSQAGAGELFF. The CDR3 DNA sequence: TGCGCCAGCAGCCAAGCAGGGGCCGGGGAGCTGTTTTTT.

The CDR3 nucleotides are TGCGCCAGCAGTGAGGTGCCAGGGCCTGATGAAAAACTGTTTTTT. Amino acid sequence: CASSEVPGPDEKLFF. The V gene is TRBV10-1, the J gene TRBJ1-4, with TRBD1 as a possible D gene (5 bases). The CDR3 is made up of 15 amino acids. Germline CDR1 and CDR2: WNHNN and SYGVQD (reference sequence). The V end lost 2 bases, the J end lost 6 bases, and 13 bases lay between the germline ends.

The gene calls are TRBV4-3 and TRBJ1-1, with D possibly matching TRBD1 (5 bases). The germline CDR1 and CDR2 sequences are LGHNA and YSLEER. The V end was cut by 0 bases, the J end by 3 bases, with 14 bases between. CDR3 length equals 16 residues. This CDR3 is CASSQDSTGTDTEAFF. The CDR3 bases are TGCGCCAGCAGCCAAGATTCCACAGGAACGGACACTGAAGCTTTCTTT.

This clone was counted between two and nine times. CDR3 sequence: CASSLNPPGTDTQYF. The CDR3 DNA sequence: TGTGCCAGCAGTTTAAATCCCCCAGGCACAGATACGCAGTATTTT. The chain couples TRBV28 to TRBJ2-3; D gene uncertain. V lost 2 bases and J lost 1, with 10 bases in between. The CDR3 sequence is 15 residues long. Germline CDR1 MDHEN, CDR2 SYDVKM.

The chain combines TRBV10-2 with TRBJ1-4; D gene ambiguous. Trimming stripped 3 bases from V and 8 bases from J, with 4 bases between. The CDR3 spans 11 residues. Germline values: CDR1 WSHSY, CDR2 SAAADI. The CDR3 coding sequence is TGCGCCAGCAGTGAAAGCGAAAAACTGTTTTTT. This encodes CASSESEKLFF.